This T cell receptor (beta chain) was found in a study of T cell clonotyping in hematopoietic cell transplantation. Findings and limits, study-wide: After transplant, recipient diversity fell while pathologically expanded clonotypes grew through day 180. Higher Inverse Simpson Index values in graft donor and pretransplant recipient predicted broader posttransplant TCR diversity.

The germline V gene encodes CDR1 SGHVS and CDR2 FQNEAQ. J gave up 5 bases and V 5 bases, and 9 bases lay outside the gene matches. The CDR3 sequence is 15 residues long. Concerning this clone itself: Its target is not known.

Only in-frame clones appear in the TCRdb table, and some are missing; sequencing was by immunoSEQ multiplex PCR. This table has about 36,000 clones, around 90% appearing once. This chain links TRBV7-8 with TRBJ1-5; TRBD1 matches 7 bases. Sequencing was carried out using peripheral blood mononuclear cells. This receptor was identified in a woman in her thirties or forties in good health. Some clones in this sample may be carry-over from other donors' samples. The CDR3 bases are TGTGCCAGCAGCCTCGACGACAGGGACGATCAGCCCCAGCATTTT. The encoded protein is CASSLDDRDDQPQHF.